This T cell receptor (beta chain) stems from a study of long-term antiretroviral therapy in people with HIV (dated by TCRdb to about 2022). With respect to the entire study: The earliest samples were collected about a decade before the 2015 WHO recommendation for immediate ART, when ART was typically delayed until CD4 counts fell. A retrospective serial study tested whether ART initiation and durable HIV suppression were associated with changes in peripheral blood TRB repertoire composition and diversity. From 30 adults with confirmed HIV infection, the cohort provided under 250 cryopreserved PBMC samples, gathered serially across a mean of about six years (range 1-12). About a third of the roughly 30 participants with HIV were female. No cross-contamination during QIAcube processing turned up in test extractions that ran a monoclonal T-cell line alongside more than 30 polyclonal samples. What the work shows at the level of the full study, not this receptor alone: CDR3 length ranges in HIV repertoires were narrower than in controls, and network structure suggested an antigen-experienced repertoire with only a slight naive shift after ART. Limited PBMC availability meant only the TCR beta chain was sequenced, without alpha chain pairing. Samples dated from the mid-2000s to the late 2010s, and the ART regimens used may be less effective than current ones. At every time point, the repertoire was dominated by expanded TRB clones first identified before ART initiation, although this dominance fluctuated and, in many PLHIV, declined after ART. Inferences about post-ART repertoire changes were limited because no data were available on ART adherence, viral resistance or therapy changes. Starting ART was linked to a significant rise in TRB diversity, yet even with long-term ART the diversity remained significantly lower than in transplant donor controls. Because cell numbers in pre-ART samples were limited, unsorted PBMC were profiled instead of sorted CD4+ and CD8+ T cells.

Inclusion was restricted to participants for whom at least one PBMC sample before ART initiation and at least two post-ART samples were available. Treatment was received in the United States of America by all participants with HIV. Before DNA extraction, cryopreserved samples of about 0.95-10 million PBMC were thawed and washed. At the time of the earliest PBMC sample, participants with HIV were aged between roughly 20 and 55 years. PBMC samples were contributed by each participant from 1-4 timepoints before ART initiation and 2-8 timepoints after ART initiation, with a median of 7 samples. Serial HIV viral load, CD4+ T-cell count, ART history and demographic data were obtained for every participant. Genomic DNA was extracted from unsorted PBMC with a Qiagen kit on a QIAcube, with processing performed in batches of 12 samples. In regard to this clone: The target of this receptor is not known. Nothing much larger sits one base from this clone, and base qualities are not available.

V is cut by 3 bases and J by 6 bases, and the space between the germline ends is 9 bases. Including the terminal cysteine and phenylalanine, the CDR3 comprises 13 residues. Only CDR3 DNA remains: 39 bases, in frame from the first base. For CDR1 and CDR2, the germline V gene lists SGHTA and FQGTGA. The immunoSEQ hsTCRB v3.0 assay was used at survey level resolution to sequence the TRB variable region. The target sequencing depth for TRB was 40,000-50,000 T-cell genomes per sample. An Illumina MiSeq with a v3 150-cycle kit was used to sequence the pooled TRB libraries. On the study's bioinformatics: Repertoire analysis was performed in R inside a reproducible Nextflow workflow that covered QC, data transformation and analysis. Custom analyses were implemented in LymphoSeq2, an R package for AIRR-Seq data exploration. A few samples yielding fewer than 5000 total TRB sequences were excluded, leaving approximately 190 analyzed HIV repertoires. Of the roughly 180 retained HIV repertoires, about 60 were collected before and 129 after ART initiation. Each repertoire was downsampled to 5000 TRB nucleotide sequences, and summary statistics were averaged across 100 downsampling iterations. Only TRB sequences with CDR3 regions of at least seven amino acids were retained for analysis. Two measures captured diversity: a Shannon entropy-derived clonality score and the Gini coefficient. In the repertoire networks, any two of the top 5000 CDR3 amino acid sequences were linked whenever the two sequences differed by an edit distance of one. GLIPH2 predicted antigen specificity groups and MHC restriction for TRB CDR3 amino acid sequences. To flag known CMV, EBV, HIV or tissue antigen associations, CDR3 amino acid sequences were matched against VDJdb and McPAS-TCR. Pre-ART, post-ART and control groups were compared with Wilcoxon signed-rank tests and Holm-Bonferroni correction. What TCRdb holds here is the immuneACCESS table cut down to in-frame rearrangements. Part of the clones is not present; checked against another copy, under half of the missing clones reflect an unresolved V gene, and the others are unexplained. The V and J calls and the clone size are those of that table, but D and trimming were determined from the DNA. The sample contains some 29,000 clones, over 85% of them found a single time. In total, the top ten clones hold about a tenth of the sample.

The sample in question was unsorted PBMCs, obtained 6.2 years after starting antiretroviral therapy. This clonotype was obtained from a middle-aged man with HIV. This receptor chain uses TRBV7-3 and TRBJ2-1; the D call could be TRBD1 or TRBD2, with each sharing 6 bases. The bases are TGTGCCAGCAGCTTGGGGGGCCTCAATGAGCAGTTCTTC. Its protein is CASSLGGLNEQFF.